This is a list of T cell receptor beta chains from one sample in a study of Graves' ophthalmopathy and Graves' hyperthyroidism. TCRdb used MiXCR to reprocess the multiplex PCR reads, holding one entry per CDR3 protein. The sample includes a few hundred thousand distinct CDR3 sequences, approximately 15% of them seen just once. Material: peripheral blood. Source of these receptors: a woman aged 18-29 years with stable Graves' hyperthyroidism. CDR3s include the opening cysteine and the closing phenylalanine or tryptophan. The D gene is left open where the match is weak. Expanded clones are given a class, and other clones once, few, many or no size at all.

DNA: TGTGCCAGCAGTGCCAACAGCGAAGAGACCCAGTACTTC
CDR3: CASSANSEETQYF
V: TRBV2
J: TRBJ2-5
D: .
size: many

DNA: TGTGCCAGCAGCCAAGAGAGTGGGGAGTTCACCTTC
CDR3: CASSQESGEFTF
V: TRBV3-1
J: TRBJ1-2
D: .
size: many

DNA: TGTGCCAGCAGCTTTCTAGCGGGGGGGAGCACAGATACGCAGTATTTT
CDR3: CASSFLAGGSTDTQYF
V: TRBV5-4
J: TRBJ2-3
D: TRBD2
size: .

DNA: TGTGCCAGCAGCTTAGGTCCAGGGGAATTCGCTGAAGCTTTCTTT
CDR3: CASSLGPGEFAEAFF
V: TRBV7-2
J: TRBJ1-1
D: .
size: many

DNA: TGTGCCAGCAGTTTATGGGACAGGGGGGCCACTCTCTATGGCTACACCTTC
CDR3: CASSLWDRGATLYGYTF
V: TRBV28
J: TRBJ1-2
D: TRBD1
size: few

DNA: TGCAGTGCTAGCCGGGACAGGGTACAAGAGACCCAGTACTTC
CDR3: CSASRDRVQETQYF
V: TRBV20-1
J: TRBJ2-5
D: TRBD1
size: .

DNA: TGTGCCACGGCGGGAGGGGTAACCGGCTACACCTTC
CDR3: CATAGGVTGYTF
V: TRBV24-1
J: TRBJ1-2
D: .
size: many

DNA: TGTGCCACCAGTGACGGTAGGACAGCTCGAACTGAAGCTTTCTTT
CDR3: CATSDGRTARTEAFF
V: TRBV24-1
J: TRBJ1-1
D: .
size: many

DNA: TGTGCCAGCAGCCTGAGGGCTAGCGGAGGCTACGAGCAGTACTTC
CDR3: CASSLRASGGYEQYF
V: TRBV7-2
J: TRBJ2-7
D: TRBD2
size: many

DNA: TGTGCCAGCAGCCCCGGGACCTCACAGTACTTC
CDR3: CASSPGTSQYF
V: TRBV7-2
J: TRBJ2-4
D: .
size: many

DNA: TGCAGTGCGACCGGGACACATTTATCCTACGAGCAGTACTTC
CDR3: CSATGTHLSYEQYF
V: TRBV20-1
J: TRBJ2-7
D: .
size: many

DNA: TGTGCCAGCAGTTTCCTGCAGGGGCAACGCCGAAATGAAGCTTTCTTT
CDR3: CASSFLQGQRRNEAFF
V: TRBV12-3/TRBV12-4
J: TRBJ1-1
D: .
size: many

DNA: TGTGCCAGCAGTGTTTTGTATGGTGTCGACAGGACCACCTATGGCTACACCTTC
CDR3: CASSVLYGVDRTTYGYTF
V: TRBV4-2
J: TRBJ1-2
D: .
size: .

DNA: TGTGCCAGCTCGCAAACCCATGTCACTGAAGCTTTCTTT
CDR3: CASSQTHVTEAFF
V: TRBV18
J: TRBJ1-1
D: .
size: .

DNA: TGTGCCACCAATGGGGGGCTGGGGACTGAAGCTTTCTTT
CDR3: CATNGGLGTEAFF
V: TRBV2
J: TRBJ1-1
D: .
size: many

DNA: TGTGCCAGCACTAGCGGGGGGTCTTTCCAAGAGACCAAGTACTTC
CDR3: CASTSGGSFQETKYF
V: TRBV2
J: TRBJ2-5
D: TRBD2
size: .